This T cell receptor (beta chain) stems from a study of tumor and adjacent non-tumor tissue in lung cancer. The template was RNA from unsorted bulk tissue. Three rounds of nested PCR, following a modified ARM-PCR protocol, produced the TCRbeta library. TCRdb re-called the multiplex PCR reads through MiXCR, storing one row per CDR3 protein. The sample records about 110,000 distinct CDR3 sequences, roughly 77% being singletons. CDR1 and CDR2 (germline): DFQATT, SNEGSKA (reference sequence). The CDR3 has 12 amino acids. V was pared by 4 bases and J by 2 bases, with 7 bases between. Concerning this clonotype: A read error may be the cause here, since a much bigger clone is one base away.

This chain links TRBV20-1 with TRBJ2-3, with D possibly TRBD1 on 5 matching bases. The sequenced material came from lung tumor tissue. This clonotype was obtained from an older woman with non-small cell lung cancer. CDR3 amino acids: CSAKGPTDTQYF. CDR3 DNA: TGCAGTGCTAAGGGGCCCACAGATACGCAGTATTTT.